This TCR beta chain was profiled in a study of CD8 T cells in ankylosing spondylitis. Via MiXCR, TCRdb re-called the 5' RACE reads, giving one row per CDR3 protein. The sample has around 100,000 distinct CDR3 sequences; less than 25% are singletons. Study findings and constraints: Significant enrichment of disease-linked clones was reported in matched ankylosing spondylitis synovial fluid. Earlier work had already found some motif variants in reactive arthritis synovial fluid and blood. What seemed typical of ankylosing spondylitis blood was a TCR beta motif built from several highly homologous variants.

This clonotype showed up just once. Its antigen is as yet unknown. Trimming pared 5 bases from V and 7 bases from J, leaving 15 bases between. This CDR3 spans 13 amino acids. Germline CDR1 and CDR2: LNHDA and SQIVND (reference sequence). This clonotype originated in a male donor with ankylosing spondylitis. Sequenced input: synovial fluid, either unsorted or a sorted T cell fraction (not recorded which). This chain connects TRBV19 to TRBJ2-7; D is possibly TRBD2 (6 bases). CDR3 nucleotide sequence: TGTGCCAGTAGTGGGGGACTCAAACAAGAGCAGTACGTC. Its protein is CASSGGLKQEQYV.